These 32 T cell receptor beta chains share one sample of origin, sequenced in a study of cytomegalovirus exposure and HLA in healthy donors. The PCR was carried out with 60 Vbeta primers and 13 Jbeta primers. TCRdb's copy holds only in-frame clones and misses some; the assay was immunoSEQ multiplex PCR. This table holds roughly 100,000 clones, about four fifths found once. The sequencing sample was made of PBMCs. The receptors come from a female donor in good health and CMV-seropositive.

The chain links TRBV4-1 to TRBJ2-7, with TRBD2 matching 10 bases. This CDR3 has 17 residues. V lost 0 bases, J lost 4 bases, and 9 bases stayed unmatched. Germline CDR1 reads MGHRA; CDR2 reads YSYEKL. The CDR3 DNA is TGCGCCAGCAGCCAAGATCTCGGTTCTAGCGGGAGATACGAGCAGTACTTC. Translating gives CASSQDLGSSGRYEQYF.

This rearrangement joins TRBV7-2 to TRBJ2-5; TRBD2 matches 9 bases. Germline CDR1 reads SGHTA; CDR2 reads FQGNSA. With V trimmed by 3 bases and J by 4 bases, 6 bases remained unmatched. This CDR3 is built from 15 residues. CDR3 coding DNA: TGTGCCAGCAGCTTCAGACAGGGACTAGCAGAGACCCAGTACTTC. Encoded protein: CASSFRQGLAETQYF.

The chain has TRBV5-6 and TRBJ1-1; possible D gene TRBD1, 5 bases. V was cut by 0 bases and J by 5 bases, with 11 bases left in between. The CDR3 runs to 14 residues. From germline, CDR1 is SGHDT and CDR2 YYEEEE. CDR3 residues: CASSLAGAGTEAFF. The DNA for the CDR3 is TGTGCCAGCAGCTTGGCTGGGGCGGGGACTGAAGCTTTCTTT.

The CDR3 loop is CASSSRDRVTDTQYF. DNA of the CDR3: TGTGCCAGCTCATCCCGGGACAGGGTCACAGATACGCAGTATTTT. The chain uses TRBV18 and TRBJ2-3; 9 nucleotides align to TRBD1. The CDR3 has 15 amino acids. CDR1 and CDR2 (germline): KGHSH, LQKENI. J lost 2 bases, V lost 5 bases, and 5 bases had no gene match.

In its sample, this clone was seen a few times. The chain combines TRBV18 with TRBJ1-3, with a weak D call TRBD1 (6 bases). Germline CDR1 is KGHSH and CDR2 is LQKENI. V gave up 6 bases and J gave up 4 bases, with 10 bases separating them. CDR3 size: 13 residues. CDR3 bases: TGTGCCAGCTCCCACGGACAGGGAAACACCATATATTTT. Protein: CASSHGQGNTIYF.

The rearrangement joins TRBV14 to TRBJ2-4, with D perhaps matching TRBD1 (6 bases). V was clipped by 1 base and J by 8 bases, with 15 bases between them. This CDR3 is 15 amino acids long. The V gene's germline CDR1 is SGHDN and CDR2 FVKESK. The CDR3 nucleotides are TGTGCCAGCAGCCAAGTTGGATGGGGGCCTGACATTCAGTACTTC. Residues: CASSQVGWGPDIQYF.

The genes are TRBV15 and TRBJ2-5, with D tentatively TRBD1 (7 bases). The CDR3 spans 16 residues. V lost 0 bases to trimming and J lost 2 bases, with 13 bases between them. Germline V gene lookup returns CDR1 LNHNV and CDR2 YYDKDF (reference sequence). The CDR3, as DNA: TGTGCCACCAGCAGAGATGGCGGGACAGTTCAAGAGACCCAGTACTTC. This codes for CATSRDGGTVQETQYF.

This chain uses TRBV5-4 with TRBJ1-2, with 7 bases matching TRBD1. The CDR3 has 15 amino acids. Germline-derived CDR1 and CDR2 are SGHNT and YYREEE (reference sequence). V trimming: 4 bases; J trimming: 0 bases; junction bases outside the gene matches: 6. CDR3 nucleotides: TGTGCCAGCAGCCCTGGGACAGACCCTAACTATGGCTACACCTTC. This sequence encodes CASSPGTDPNYGYTF.

The chain combines TRBV7-3 with TRBJ2-3, with D maybe TRBD2 (6 bases). The V gene lost 2 bases and the J gene lost 9 bases, with 12 bases spanning the gap. Per germline, CDR1 SGHTA and CDR2 FQGTGA. This CDR3 is built from 13 residues. The CDR3 protein is CASSLFSGDTQYF. The CDR3 coding sequence is TGTGCCAGCAGCTTATTCTCGGGAGACACGCAGTATTTT.

This rearrangement joins TRBV4-1 to TRBJ1-3; no definite D call. The germline V gene has CDR1 MGHRA and CDR2 YSYEKL. V was pared by 2 bases and J by 1 base, with 12 bases between. The CDR3 contains 16 residues. The CDR3 DNA reads as TGCGCCAGCAGCCAACCAATAGGGAGGTCTGGAAACACCATATATTTT. As protein: CASSQPIGRSGNTIYF.

CDR3 region: CASSSSGGPVYSNQPQHF. The CDR3 region has the DNA TGTGCCAGCAGCTCATCGGGGGGTCCAGTTTATAGCAATCAGCCCCAGCATTTT. The chain links TRBV7-9 to TRBJ1-5, with a weak D call TRBD1 (5 bases). CDR3 length: 18 amino acids. The germline V gene encodes CDR1 SEHNR and CDR2 FQNEAQ (reference sequence). V was pared by 4 bases and J by 0 bases, with 19 bases between.

This chain links TRBV18 with TRBJ2-1, with TRBD1 matching over 8 bases. There are 14 residues in the CDR3. The V and J ends lost 6 bases and 8 bases, in that order; junction bases with no gene match: 9. The germline CDR1 and CDR2 sequences are KGHSH and LQKENI. CDR3 in DNA: TGTGCCAGCTCGCCGGACAGGGCCGACGATGAGCAGTTCTTC. It translates to CASSPDRADDEQFF.

The chain is built from TRBV7-2 and TRBJ1-1; TRBD1 might be the D (6 bases). Trimming took off 5 bases at V and 0 bases at J, with 13 bases between the two ends. CDR3 size: 15 residues. The germline gives CDR1 SGHTA, CDR2 FQGNSA. CDR3 amino acids: CASSADSRLNTEAFF. CDR3 bases: TGTGCCAGCAGCGCGGACAGTCGGTTGAACACTGAAGCTTTCTTT.

This clone was observed a handful of times. V and J are TRBV2 and TRBJ2-6; D perhaps matches TRBD2 (6 bases). The V end was cut by 6 bases, the J end by 2 bases, with 11 bases between. Per germline, CDR1 SNHLY and CDR2 FYNNEI. This CDR3 contains 15 residues. The CDR3 region is CASRFPSAGANVLTF. CDR3 in DNA: TGTGCCAGCAGGTTTCCTAGCGCTGGGGCCAACGTCCTGACTTTC.

Turning to this clone: At one end, the junction sequence differs from germline, possibly due to a read error. This chain uses TRBV7-9 with TRBJ2-2; D not resolved. CDR3 length: 12 residues. The germline V gene has CDR1 SEHNR and CDR2 FQNEAQ (reference sequence). CDR3 protein: CSSSSGTGELFF. CDR3 nucleotide sequence: TGTTCCAGCAGCTCAGGCACCGGGGAGCTGTTTTTT.

The V call is TRBV7-9, the J call TRBJ2-6; D uncertain. Trimming removed 5 bases at V and 2 bases at J, with 10 bases between. The CDR3 has 15 amino acids. The V gene's germline CDR1 is SEHNR and CDR2 FQNEAQ (reference sequence). The CDR3 DNA reads as TGTGCCAGCAGCCTACCTACGGCTGGGGCCAACGTCCTGACTTTC. Translating it yields CASSLPTAGANVLTF.

This clone has a single count. This chain connects TRBV7-9 to TRBJ2-7; weak D call: TRBD2 (7 bases). This CDR3 comprises 13 residues. CDR1 is SEHNR, CDR2 FQNEAQ, per germline (reference sequence). Trimming pared 5 bases from V and 1 base from J, leaving 9 bases between. The CDR3 bases are TGTGCCAGCAGCGGGGGGGCGTCCTACGAGCAGTACTTC. The encoded protein is CASSGGASYEQYF.

This clone occurred once. The chain uses TRBV4-1 and TRBJ2-1, with 7 bases aligning to TRBD2. This CDR3 has 16 amino acids. The V and J ends lost 2 bases and 8 bases, in that order; junction bases with no gene match: 12. Germline CDR1 is MGHRA and CDR2 is YSYEKL. CDR3 nucleotide sequence: TGCGCCAGCAGCCAACCATCCTCGGGGAGGGACTATGAGCAGTTCTTC. This codes for CASSQPSSGRDYEQFF.

The J gene is TRBJ2-7, the V gene TRBV18, with 7 bases lining up with TRBD1. CDR1 and CDR2 (germline): KGHSH, LQKENI. The CDR3 runs 15 residues. With 4 bases clipped from V and 0 bases from J, the junction kept 6 bases outside the gene matches. For the CDR3, the DNA is TGTGCCAGCTCACTACAGACAGGGTTCTCCTACGAGCAGTACTTC. The encoded protein is CASSLQTGFSYEQYF. Based on the CDR3 plus reference TRBV18 and TRBJ2-7, the full variable domain is NAGVMQNPRHLVRRRGQEARLRCSPMKGHSHVYWYRQLPEEGLKFMVYLQKENIIDESGMPKERFSAEFPKEGPSILRIQQVVRGDSAAYFCASSLQTGFSYEQYFGPGTRLTVT.

The genes are TRBV5-6 and TRBJ2-1, with D uncertain. Trimming left V 0 bases short and J 8 bases short, with 15 bases between. CDR1 and CDR2 (germline): SGHDT, YYEEEE. CDR3 length: 15 residues. CDR3 bases: TGTGCCAGCAGCTTGGACCGAAATGGAGCCGATGAGCAGTTCTTC. Residues: CASSLDRNGADEQFF.

This rearrangement joins TRBV27 to TRBJ2-1; D may be TRBD1 (6 bases). The CDR3 totals 13 residues. V was pared by 5 bases and J by 10 bases, with 15 bases between. Germline assignment: CDR1 MNHEY and CDR2 SMNVEV (reference sequence). The CDR3: CASSLTGLKEQFF. CDR3 DNA sequence: TGTGCCAGCAGTCTCACAGGGTTGAAGGAGCAGTTCTTC.

The chain links TRBV30 to TRBJ2-5; 8 nucleotides match TRBD1. The J call is doubtful: the DNA matches TRBJ2-7 better. Germline V CDR1 and CDR2: GTSNPN, SVGIG (reference sequence). The CDR3 has 13 residues. For the CDR3, the DNA is TGTGCCTACAAGGGACAGGTCTCCTACGAGCAGTACTTC. Amino acids: CAYKGQVSYEQYF.

This chain uses TRBV6-1 with TRBJ1-4, with D perhaps matching TRBD1 (5 bases). Germline CDR1 and CDR2: MNHNS and SASEGT. V lost 6 bases, J lost 8 bases, and 16 bases lay in between. This CDR3 is built from 14 residues. The CDR3 DNA sequence: TGTGCCAGCAGCGCGGGACTCCCCCCCGAAAAACTGTTTTTT. Its protein product is CASSAGLPPEKLFF.

This sequence joins TRBV18 and TRBJ2-3, with 7 bases fitting TRBD1. This CDR3 is 16 amino acids long. J lost 2 bases, V lost 1 base, and 6 bases had no gene match. Germline CDR1 and CDR2: KGHSH and LQKENI. The chain's CDR3 is CASSPRQGSFTDTQYF. DNA of the CDR3: TGTGCCAGCTCACCACGACAGGGCTCTTTCACAGATACGCAGTATTTT.

Details on this clone: A junction boundary mismatches the germline segment, possibly from a read error. Other DNA sequences from this sample encode an identical CDR3 as well. This chain links TRBV7-9 with TRBJ2-7; no reliable D call. The CDR3 spans 11 residues. Germline loops: CDR1 SEHNR, CDR2 FQNEAQ (reference sequence). The CDR3 here is CASSRSDEQYF. CDR3 nucleotide sequence: TGCGCCAGCAGCCGTTCGGACGAGCAGTACTTC.

V and J are TRBV7-2 and TRBJ1-3, with 10 bases lining up with TRBD1. This CDR3 spans 16 amino acids. V dropped 4 bases and J dropped 4; count of bases not matched to a gene: 7. Germline loops: CDR1 SGHTA, CDR2 FQGNSA. CDR3 region: CASSSRTGGGGNTIYF. The CDR3 DNA is TGTGCCAGCAGCTCCCGGACAGGGGGTGGAGGAAACACCATATATTTT. The full variable domain, its missing parts supplied by reference TRBV7-2 and TRBJ1-3, is GAGVSQSPSNKVTEKGKDVELRCDPISGHTALYWYRQSLGQGLEFLIYFQGNSAPDKSGLPSDRFSAERTGGSVSTLTIQRTQQEDSAVYLCASSSRTGGGGNTIYFGEGSWLTVV.

This clone was seen a single time. This chain links TRBV5-1 with TRBJ2-3; TRBD2 aligns across 7 bases. The CDR3 contains 15 residues. Germline loops: CDR1 SGHRS, CDR2 YFSETQ. The V and J ends lost 0 bases and 1 base, in that order; junction bases with no gene match: 2. DNA for the CDR3: TGCGCCAGCAGCTTGGCTACTAGCGGCACAGATACGCAGTATTTT. Encoded protein: CASSLATSGTDTQYF. Together with reference TRBV5-1 and TRBJ2-3, the CDR3 gives the full variable domain: KAGVTQTPRYLIKTRGQQVTLSCSPISGHRSVSWYQQTPGQGLQFLFEYFSETQRNKGNFPGRFSGRQFSNSRSEMNVSTLELGDSALYLCASSLATSGTDTQYFGPGTRLTVL.

The rearrangement links TRBV19 to TRBJ2-5, with TRBD2 matching over 9 bases. J was trimmed by 5 bases and V by 4 bases; bases with no gene match: 8. The CDR3 is 15 amino acids. CDR1 and CDR2 from the germline V gene are LNHDA and SQIVND (reference sequence). CDR3: CASSNSGRSLETQYF. The CDR3 nucleotides read TGTGCCAGTAGTAACAGCGGGAGGAGCCTTGAGACCCAGTACTTC.

The table lists this clone with a few counts. This chain links TRBV5-5 with TRBJ2-5; 12 positions agree with TRBD1. The germline V gene encodes CDR1 SGHKS and CDR2 YYEKEE (reference sequence). With 4 bases clipped from V and 3 bases from J, the junction kept 7 bases outside the gene matches. CDR3 length: 16 amino acids. CDR3 residues: CASSRGTGGLEETQYF. In DNA form, the CDR3 reads TGTGCCAGCAGCCGGGGGACAGGGGGCTTGGAAGAGACCCAGTACTTC.

The rearrangement uses TRBV7-9 and TRBJ1-1, with D possibly being TRBD1 (5 bases). This CDR3 comprises 13 residues. CDR1 SEHNR and CDR2 FQNEAQ come from the germline V gene (reference sequence). V shed 5 bases and J shed 4 bases, with 11 bases lying between them. The CDR3 region has the DNA TGTGCCAGCAGCAAACGGGGGACCACTGAAGCTTTCTTT. Translation: CASSKRGTTEAFF.

The chain joins TRBV9 to TRBJ1-3; 9 bases agree with TRBD1. V was clipped by 0 bases and J by 0 bases; unmatched bases: 7. The CDR3 sequence is 18 residues long. Looked up from germline, CDR1 is SGDLS and CDR2 is YYNGEE. The CDR3 coding sequence is TGTGCCAGCAGCGTAGGGGTGGGACAGGGTGTCTCTGGAAACACCATATATTTT. Its protein product is CASSVGVGQGVSGNTIYF.

V usage is TRBV28 and J usage is TRBJ2-7, with a tentative D call TRBD1 (5 bases). This CDR3 has 13 residues. Trimming removed 3 bases from V and 3 bases from J, with 9 bases in between. Germline assignment: CDR1 MDHEN and CDR2 SYDVKM. CDR3 coding DNA: TGTGCCAGCAGTTTGGTCGACAGCTACGAGCAGTACTTC. As protein: CASSLVDSYEQYF. The full variable domain, in which reference TRBV28 and TRBJ2-7 provide the parts outside the CDR3, is DVKVTQSSRYLVKRTGEKVFLECVQDMDHENMFWYRQDPGLGLRLIYFSYDVKMKEKGDIPEGYSVSREKKERFSLILESASTNQTSMYLCASSLVDSYEQYFGPGTRLTVT.